Here is one T cell receptor beta chain with its context. This sample was taken from a study of T cell repertoires in cytomegalovirus infection. Each CDR3 protein gets one entry after TCRdb re-called the reads with MiXCR. Found here are approximately 500,000 distinct CDR3 sequences, 16% of them singletons; the top ten hold roughly a quarter. The ends lost 6 bases at V and 6 bases at J; junction bases unmatched: 15. This CDR3 has 18 amino acids. Germline assignment: CDR1 SEHNR and CDR2 FQNEAQ (reference sequence). The sequence derives from a human donor in good health (CMV status not recorded). Some clones in this sample may be carry-over from other donors' samples. Material for sequencing was CD8+ T cells from PBMCs. The chain is built from TRBV7-9 and TRBJ2-3, with TRBD2 matching over 13 bases. The CDR3 reads CASSYQLAGGLKPDTQYF. The CDR3 coding sequence is TGTGCCAGCAGTTACCAACTAGCGGGGGGGCTCAAGCCGGATACGCAGTATTTT. Drawing the rest from reference TRBV7-9 and TRBJ2-3, the complete variable domain is DTGVSQNPRHKITKRGQNVTFRCDPISEHNRLYWYRQTLGQGPEFLTYFQNEAQLEKSRLLSDRFSAERPKGSFSTLEIQRTEQGDSAMYLCASSYQLAGGLKPDTQYFGPGTRLTVL.